The 19 T cell receptor beta chains below all came from one sample that was sequenced in a study of identifying expanded T cells in peripheral blood. Clones were sequenced by immunoSEQ multiplex PCR, and TCRdb holds only the in-frame ones, with some missing. The sample consists of nearly 60,000 clones, approximately 89% of them appearing once. The sequencing sample was made of blood. Source of these receptors: a person between 18 and 69 years old in good health.

The rearrangement links TRBV7-2 to TRBJ2-7, with D unresolved. Trimming took off 1 base at V and 6 bases at J, with 16 bases between the two ends. In germline, CDR1 is SGHTA, CDR2 FQGNSA. CDR3 length: 15 residues. The CDR3 loop is CASSLVSAALGEQYF. CDR3 nucleotides: TGTGCCAGCAGCTTAGTCTCAGCCGCCCTGGGCGAGCAGTACTTC.

This clone appeared a few times. V gene TRBV19 combines with J gene TRBJ1-5; D possibly corresponds to TRBD1 (5 bases). Deletions cut 1 base from V and 2 bases from J, with 12 bases between. Germline loops: CDR1 LNHDA, CDR2 SQIVND (reference sequence). There are 16 residues in the CDR3. CDR3 DNA: TGTGCCAGTAGTATAGCCGGGGGACTAGGCAATCAGCCCCAGCATTTT. Translating it yields CASSIAGGLGNQPQHF. The whole variable domain, remainder taken from reference TRBV19 and TRBJ1-5, is DGGITQSPKYLFRKEGQNVTLSCEQNLNHDAMYWYRQDPGQGLRLIYYSQIVNDFQKGDIAEGYSVSREKKESFPLTVTSAQKNPTAFYLCASSIAGGLGNQPQHFGDGTRLSIL.

In this sample, this clone turned up once. This sequence joins TRBV6-5 and TRBJ2-1; 8 positions match TRBD1. The length of the CDR3 is 16 residues. Trimming took 0 bases from V and 2 from J; bases not matched to a gene: 3. CDR1 and CDR2 (germline): MNHEY, SVGAGI. DNA for the CDR3: TGTGCCAGCAGTTACTCTAACAGGGGGGCCTACAATGAGCAGTTCTTC. Protein: CASSYSNRGAYNEQFF.

The gene calls are TRBV4-3 and TRBJ2-1; unclear D gene. The CDR3 runs to 16 residues. The V end lost 2 bases, the J end lost 0 bases, and 11 bases lay between the germline ends. Looked up from germline, CDR1 is LGHNA and CDR2 is YSLEER. DNA of the CDR3: TGCGCCAGCAGCCAAAGCTCGGGTAGCTCCTACAATGAGCAGTTCTTC. Its translation is CASSQSSGSSYNEQFF.

In its sample, this clone was seen a few times. J is TRBJ2-5 and V is TRBV2, with TRBD2 identical over 8 bases. There are 17 residues in the CDR3. The J segment lost 5 bases and the V segment lost 7 bases, leaving 18 bases of the junction unmatched. Germline V gives CDR1 SNHLY, CDR2 FYNNEI. CDR3 sequence: CASTPTRPGGPPETQYF. Written as DNA, the CDR3 is TGTGCCAGCACTCCGACCCGACCGGGAGGGCCCCCTGAGACCCAGTACTTC.

The V and J genes are TRBV5-4 and TRBJ1-1, with D unclear. V was cut by 1 base and J by 1 base, with 5 bases left in between. This CDR3 contains 13 residues. The V gene's germline CDR1 is SGHNT and CDR2 YYREEE (reference sequence). Here the CDR3 DNA reads TGTGCCAGCAGCTTGTATCCGAACACTGAAGCTTTCTTT. Its translation is CASSLYPNTEAFF. The full variable domain, rest sourced from reference TRBV5-4 and TRBJ1-1, is ETGVTQSPTHLIKTRGQQVTLRCSSQSGHNTVSWYQQALGQGPQFIFQYYREEENGRGNFPPRFSGLQFPNYSSELNVNALELDDSALYLCASSLYPNTEAFFGQGTRLTVV.

The chain recombines TRBV12-5 with TRBJ2-1, with 9 bases that match TRBD1. In germline, CDR1 is LGHNT, CDR2 FRNRAP. V was clipped by 0 bases and J by 6 bases; unmatched bases: 12. CDR3 length equals 18 residues. In DNA, the CDR3 is TGTGCTAGTGGTTTGGTACCGGATGGGAAGACAGGGGGCAATGAGCAGTTCTTC. Its protein product is CASGLVPDGKTGGNEQFF.

This CDR3 reads CSVGGTTQETQYF. The CDR3 DNA reads as TGCAGCGTGGGGGGGACGACTCAAGAGACCCAGTACTTC. The rearrangement joins TRBV29-1 to TRBJ2-5; TRBD2 agrees at 7 bases. Germline trimming cut 6 bases from V and 2 bases from J; bases unmatched to any gene: 6. Germline loops: CDR1 SQVTM, CDR2 ANQGSEA. This CDR3 region has 13 residues. The variable domain in full, with the rest retrieved from reference TRBV29-1 and TRBJ2-5, is SAVISQKPSRDICQRGTSLTIQCQVDSQVTMMFWYRQQPGQSLTLIATANQGSEATYESGFVIDKFPISRPNLTFSTLTVSNMSPEDSSIYLCSVGGTTQETQYFGPGTRLLVL.

This chain joins TRBV2 and TRBJ2-1, with TRBD2 matching 7 bases. The CDR3 length is 13 residues. V lost 7 bases, J lost 3 bases, and 3 bases stayed unmatched. Germline CDR1 is SNHLY and CDR2 is FYNNEI. The CDR3 spells CASNAGVYNEQFF. The CDR3 bases are TGTGCCAGCAATGCGGGGGTCTACAATGAGCAGTTCTTC.

The chain has TRBV27 and TRBJ1-1; D not resolved. There are 14 residues in the CDR3. V was trimmed by 3 bases and J by 0 bases, leaving 8 bases between them. CDR1 and CDR2 (germline): MNHEY, SMNVEV (reference sequence). The CDR3 coding sequence is TGTGCCAGCAGTTTGTCTGGGCTGAACACTGAAGCTTTCTTT. Protein product: CASSLSGLNTEAFF.

The V call is TRBV19, the J call TRBJ2-3; D might be TRBD1 or TRBD2, each matching 5 bases. The CDR3 totals 14 residues. Germline V CDR1 and CDR2: LNHDA, SQIVND (reference sequence). Trimming took off 8 bases at V and 4 bases at J, with 16 bases between the two ends. The CDR3 DNA reads TGTGCCAGTTCCAGGGAAGTTAGCGCAGATACGCAGTATTTT. Its translation is CASSREVSADTQYF.

This clone was picked up one time. The chain joins TRBV7-9 to TRBJ2-7, with D uncertain. CDR1 SEHNR and CDR2 FQNEAQ come from the germline V gene (reference sequence). Trimming took 6 bases from V and 0 from J, leaving 6 bases between them. The CDR3 loop spans 12 amino acids. Written as DNA, the CDR3 is TGTGCCAGCAGAGGTAGCTCCTACGAGCAGTACTTC. It codes for CASRGSSYEQYF.

The chain is built from TRBV7-2 and TRBJ2-4, with D uncertain. Germline CDR1 is SGHTA and CDR2 is FQGNSA. The CDR3 is 14 amino acids. V lost 2 bases and J lost 8, with 13 bases in between. The CDR3 reads CASSLMSRLDIQYF. The CDR3 nucleotides are TGTGCCAGCAGCTTAATGAGCCGACTTGACATTCAGTACTTC.

The rearrangement joins TRBV29-1 to TRBJ2-7; D is unresolved. The CDR3 has 11 amino acids. V was pared by 7 bases and J by 3 bases, with 10 bases between. Germline V gene data show CDR1 as SQVTM and CDR2 as ANQGSEA. In DNA, the CDR3 is TGCAGCGCTCGATGGCACTACGAGCAGTACTTC. Translation: CSARWHYEQYF.

The chain employs TRBV6-6 and TRBJ1-2; D may be TRBD1 (6 bases). CDR1 MNHNY and CDR2 SVGAGI come from the germline V gene (reference sequence). The CDR3 is 13 residues long. V lost 1 base and J 6 bases, leaving 9 bases between the germline ends. This CDR3 reads CASSYLPGDGYTF. In nucleotides, the CDR3 is TGTGCCAGCAGTTACTTGCCAGGGGATGGCTACACCTTC.

This clone appeared once. The chain links TRBV5-4 to TRBJ2-7; D may be TRBD2 (6 bases). Germline values: CDR1 SGHNT, CDR2 YYREEE (reference sequence). This CDR3 contains 13 residues. V dropped 4 bases and J dropped 10 bases, with 18 bases sitting between them. This chain's CDR3 is CASSGRGITGQYF. CDR3 nucleotide sequence: TGTGCCAGCAGCGGACGGGGGATTACGGGCCAGTACTTC. Based on the CDR3 plus reference TRBV5-4 and TRBJ2-7, the full variable domain is ETGVTQSPTHLIKTRGQQVTLRCSSQSGHNTVSWYQQALGQGPQFIFQYYREEENGRGNFPPRFSGLQFPNYSSELNVNALELDDSALYLCASSGRGITGQYFGPGTRLTVT.

V and J are TRBV6-6 and TRBJ2-1; 7 bases align to TRBD1. The CDR3 sequence is 16 residues long. The germline V gene encodes CDR1 MNHNY and CDR2 SVGAGI (reference sequence). V was clipped by 8 bases and J by 2 bases; unmatched bases: 12. In nucleotides, the CDR3 is TGTGCCAGCTTCTTTGAACCGGGACAGACCTACAATGAGCAGTTCTTC. It specifies CASFFEPGQTYNEQFF.

The rearrangement joins TRBV19 to TRBJ2-7; 10 nucleotides agree with TRBD1. The CDR3 is 14 residues long. In germline, CDR1 is LNHDA, CDR2 SQIVND (reference sequence). The junction had 4 bases not matched to a gene; V was cut back by 3 bases and J by 5 bases. The CDR3 is CASSIRTGGNEQYF. CDR3 nucleotides: TGTGCCAGTAGTATCCGGACAGGGGGGAACGAGCAGTACTTC. Full variable domain (outside the CDR3, taken from reference TRBV19 and TRBJ2-7): DGGITQSPKYLFRKEGQNVTLSCEQNLNHDAMYWYRQDPGQGLRLIYYSQIVNDFQKGDIAEGYSVSREKKESFPLTVTSAQKNPTAFYLCASSIRTGGNEQYFGPGTRLTVT.

V usage is TRBV7-2 and J usage is TRBJ2-1; 9 bases are a match to TRBD2. With 3 bases clipped from V and 6 bases from J, the junction kept 3 bases outside the gene matches. The germline CDR1 and CDR2 sequences are SGHTA and FQGNSA. The CDR3 consists of 14 residues. CDR3 in DNA: TGTGCCAGCAGCTTGGCGGGGGGGCGCAATGAGCAGTTCTTC. Translated, it gives CASSLAGGRNEQFF. The full variable domain, rest sourced from reference TRBV7-2 and TRBJ2-1, is GAGVSQSPSNKVTEKGKDVELRCDPISGHTALYWYRQSLGQGLEFLIYFQGNSAPDKSGLPSDRFSAERTGGSVSTLTIQRTQQEDSAVYLCASSLAGGRNEQFFGPGTRLTVL.